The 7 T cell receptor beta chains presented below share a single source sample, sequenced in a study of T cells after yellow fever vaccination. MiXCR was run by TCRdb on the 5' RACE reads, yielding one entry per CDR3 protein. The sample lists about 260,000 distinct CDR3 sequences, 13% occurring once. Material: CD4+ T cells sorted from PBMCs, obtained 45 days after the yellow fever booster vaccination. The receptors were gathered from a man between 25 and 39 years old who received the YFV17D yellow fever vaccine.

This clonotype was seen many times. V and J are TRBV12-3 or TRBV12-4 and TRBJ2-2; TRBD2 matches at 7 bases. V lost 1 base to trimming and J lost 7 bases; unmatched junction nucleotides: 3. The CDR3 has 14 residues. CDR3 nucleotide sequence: TGTGCCAGCAGTTTAGGGGCTAGCGGCGGGGAGCTGTTTTTT. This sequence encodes CASSLGASGGELFF.

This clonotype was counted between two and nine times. The CDR3 DNA reads as TGTGCCAGCACATATCTCGTGAGCACCGGGGAGCTGTTTTTT. It specifies CASTYLVSTGELFF. The chain has TRBV6-2 or TRBV6-3 and TRBJ2-2; D not certain. Germline CDR1 is MNHEY and CDR2 is SVGEGT. V was trimmed by 7 bases and J by 4 bases, leaving 13 bases between them. The CDR3 has 14 residues.

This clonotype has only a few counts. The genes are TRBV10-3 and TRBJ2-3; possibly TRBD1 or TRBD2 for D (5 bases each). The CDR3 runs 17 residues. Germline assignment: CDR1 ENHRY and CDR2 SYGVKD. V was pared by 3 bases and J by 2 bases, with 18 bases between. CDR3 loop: CAISDPKRDLPTDTQYF. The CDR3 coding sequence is TGTGCCATCAGTGATCCTAAAAGGGACCTTCCCACAGATACGCAGTATTTT.

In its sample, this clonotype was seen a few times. Here the CDR3 DNA reads TGTGCCAGCATCGGGGAGGAGGAGGATGAGCAGTTCTTC. This codes for CASIGEEEDEQFF. The V and J genes are TRBV21-1 and TRBJ2-1; the DNA was not used to check the table's D call, TRBD2. TRBV21-1 is labeled a pseudogene. This CDR3 has 13 residues.

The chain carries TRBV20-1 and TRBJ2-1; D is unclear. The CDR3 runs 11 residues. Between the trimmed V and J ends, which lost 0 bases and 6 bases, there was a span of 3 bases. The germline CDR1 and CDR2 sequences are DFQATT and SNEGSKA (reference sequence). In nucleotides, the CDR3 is TGCAGTGCTAGAGATTCCAATGAGCAGTTCTTC. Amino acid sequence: CSARDSNEQFF.

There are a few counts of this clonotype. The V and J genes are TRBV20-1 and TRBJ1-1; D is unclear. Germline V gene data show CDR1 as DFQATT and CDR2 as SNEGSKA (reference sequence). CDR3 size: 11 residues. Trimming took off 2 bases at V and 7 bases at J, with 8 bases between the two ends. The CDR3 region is CSARTPGEAFF. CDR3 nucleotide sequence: TGCAGTGCTAGAACTCCAGGTGAAGCTTTCTTT.

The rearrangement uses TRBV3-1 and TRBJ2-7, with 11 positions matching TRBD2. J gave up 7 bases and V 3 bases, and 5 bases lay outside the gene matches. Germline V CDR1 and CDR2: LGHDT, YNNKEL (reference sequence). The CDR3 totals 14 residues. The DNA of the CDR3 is TGTGCCAGCAGCCAGACTAGCGGGACTGGTGAGCAGTACTTC. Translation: CASSQTSGTGEQYF.